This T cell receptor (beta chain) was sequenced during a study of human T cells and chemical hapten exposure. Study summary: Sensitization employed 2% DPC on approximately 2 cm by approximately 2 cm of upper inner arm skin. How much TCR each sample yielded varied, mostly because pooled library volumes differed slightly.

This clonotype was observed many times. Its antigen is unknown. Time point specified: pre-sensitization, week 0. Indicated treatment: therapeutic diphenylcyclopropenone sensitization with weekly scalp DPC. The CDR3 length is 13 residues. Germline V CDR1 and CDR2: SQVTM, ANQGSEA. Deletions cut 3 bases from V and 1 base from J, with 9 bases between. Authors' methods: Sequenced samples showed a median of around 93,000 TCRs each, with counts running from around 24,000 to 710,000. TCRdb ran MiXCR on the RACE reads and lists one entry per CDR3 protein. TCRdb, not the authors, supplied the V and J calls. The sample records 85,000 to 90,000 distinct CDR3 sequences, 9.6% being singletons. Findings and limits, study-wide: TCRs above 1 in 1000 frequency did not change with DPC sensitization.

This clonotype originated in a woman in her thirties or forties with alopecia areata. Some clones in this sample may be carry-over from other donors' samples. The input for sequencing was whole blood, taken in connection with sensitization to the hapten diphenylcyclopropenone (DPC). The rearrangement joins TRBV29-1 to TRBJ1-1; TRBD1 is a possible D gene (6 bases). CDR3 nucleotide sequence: TGCAGCGTTGAGACAGGACAGAACACTGAAGCTTTCTTT. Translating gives CSVETGQNTEAFF.